This entry lists 18 T cell receptor beta chains sequenced from one sample in a study of OX40 agonist ivuxolimab in advanced cancers. Sequenced by immunoSEQ multiplex PCR; TCRdb stores in-frame clones only, minus some. The table records 15,000 to 20,000 clones, 75% to 85% of them present only once. Here the sequenced sample was CD4+ or CD8+ T cells sorted from blood, taken in a trial of the OX40 agonist ivuxolimab. The source is an adult with an advanced solid tumor such as melanoma, head and neck, liver or kidney cancer.

The chain has TRBV9 and TRBJ2-1, with no clear D. Per the germline V gene, CDR1 is SGDLS and CDR2 is YYNGEE. The CDR3 loop spans 15 amino acids. V dropped 5 bases and J dropped 6 bases, with 18 bases sitting between them. CDR3 in amino acids: CASSAINPGSNEQFF. The CDR3 coding sequence is TGTGCCAGCAGTGCCATAAATCCAGGCAGCAATGAGCAGTTCTTC.

The chain recombines TRBV11-2 with TRBJ1-1; the D is unclear. Trimming removed 1 base from V and 4 bases from J, with 10 bases in between. Germline V lookup: CDR1 SGHAT, CDR2 FQNNGV. The CDR3 has 14 amino acids. This CDR3 reads CASSLGSFSTEAFF. For the CDR3, the DNA is TGTGCCAGCAGCTTAGGCAGTTTCTCCACTGAAGCTTTCTTT.

The chain has TRBV6-6 and TRBJ1-1; tentative D call: TRBD1 (6 bases). The V gene lost 6 bases and the J gene lost 5 bases, with 16 bases spanning the gap. Germline loops: CDR1 MNHNY, CDR2 SVGAGI (reference sequence). The CDR3 consists of 14 residues. The CDR3 reads CASRTQGRRTEAFF. Here the CDR3 DNA reads TGTGCCAGCAGAACTCAGGGGAGGAGAACTGAAGCTTTCTTT.

V gene TRBV5-4 combines with J gene TRBJ2-7; TRBD2 aligns across 12 bases. The CDR3 totals 15 residues. Unmatched junction bases numbered 1, after V lost 1 base and J lost 2 bases. Germline values: CDR1 SGHNT, CDR2 YYREEE (reference sequence). The CDR3 here is CASSLTSGGPYEQYF. CDR3 in DNA: TGTGCCAGCAGCTTGACTAGCGGGGGGCCCTACGAGCAGTACTTC.

The chain is built from TRBV9 and TRBJ2-2; 8 bases agree with TRBD1. With V trimmed by 4 bases and J by 5 bases, 4 bases remained unmatched. The CDR3 has 14 residues. CDR1 and CDR2 (germline): SGDLS, YYNGEE. The CDR3 spells CASSPQGATGELFF. The CDR3 DNA sequence: TGTGCCAGCAGCCCCCAGGGGGCGACCGGGGAGCTGTTTTTT.

The chain has TRBV5-6 and TRBJ2-5, with D tentatively TRBD1 (6 bases). This CDR3 is built from 14 residues. The ends were cut back, 3 bases at V and 4 bases at J, with 13 bases in the middle. Germline V lookup: CDR1 SGHDT, CDR2 YYEEEE. This chain's CDR3 is CASSSGTTPETQYF. CDR3 bases: TGTGCCAGCAGCTCTGGGACAACTCCAGAGACCCAGTACTTC. Drawing the rest from reference TRBV5-6 and TRBJ2-5, the complete variable domain is DAGVTQSPTHLIKTRGQQVTLRCSPKSGHDTVSWYQQALGQGPQFIFQYYEEEERQRGNFPDRFSGHQFPNYSSELNVNALLLGDSALYLCASSSGTTPETQYFGPGTRLLVL.

This clone came up once. The CDR3 reads CASSRQGARADTQYF. In nucleotides, the CDR3 is TGTGCCAGCAGTCGACAGGGGGCTAGGGCAGATACGCAGTATTTT. V and J are TRBV6-1 and TRBJ2-3; 10 nucleotides align to TRBD1. Trimming cost V 5 bases and J 4 bases; bases outside gene matches: 6. CDR1 and CDR2 (germline): MNHNS, SASEGT. The CDR3 is made up of 15 amino acids.

Concerning this clone: A read error may produce the germline difference seen at one junction end. CDR3 sequence (DNA): TGTGCCGGCAGTGAACCCTGGGGACAAATTTTTTCCGAGCAGTACTTC. Translated: CAGSEPWGQIFSEQYF. This chain uses TRBV6-1 with TRBJ2-7, with a tentative D call TRBD1 (6 bases). The CDR3 spans 16 residues. Germline-derived CDR1 and CDR2 are MNHNS and SASEGT.

The V gene is TRBV28, the J gene TRBJ1-1; possible D gene TRBD1, 6 bases. The CDR3 is 15 residues long. CDR1 MDHEN and CDR2 SYDVKM come from the germline V gene. Between the trimmed V and J ends, which lost 7 bases and 1 base, there was a span of 16 bases. CDR3 protein: CASTLGGAANTEAFF. The CDR3 DNA sequence: TGTGCCAGCACCCTTGGGGGCGCAGCGAACACTGAAGCTTTCTTT.

The V and J genes are TRBV12-5 and TRBJ1-1; D unresolved. Germline values: CDR1 LGHNT, CDR2 FRNRAP. The CDR3 has 13 amino acids. The V end was cut by 7 bases, the J end by 0 bases, with 9 bases between. CDR3 in DNA: TGTGCTAGTGCTATGAGTTTGAACACTGAAGCTTTCTTT. Translating gives CASAMSLNTEAFF.

The chain carries TRBV18 and TRBJ2-1; D call uncertain. CDR1 KGHSH and CDR2 LQKENI come from the germline V gene. V gave up 3 bases and J gave up 0 bases, with 12 bases separating them. The CDR3 length is 16 residues. CDR3 DNA: TGTGCCAGCTCACCCTTGACGAAACCCTCCTACAATGAGCAGTTCTTC. Translating gives CASSPLTKPSYNEQFF.

The V gene is TRBV6-5, the J gene TRBJ2-3; 8 nucleotides line up with TRBD1. CDR1 and CDR2 (germline): MNHEY, SVGAGI. Trimming took 5 bases from V and 1 from J; bases not matched to a gene: 5. The CDR3 sequence is 15 residues long. CDR3 loop: CASSARGRGTDTQYF. In DNA form, the CDR3 reads TGTGCCAGCAGTGCCAGGGGGCGGGGCACAGATACGCAGTATTTT.

This chain joins TRBV7-2 and TRBJ2-2, with TRBD2 matching 13 bases. This CDR3 has 15 amino acids. V lost 7 bases to trimming and J lost 7 bases; unmatched junction nucleotides: 6. Germline CDR1 SGHTA, CDR2 FQGNSA. The CDR3 nucleotides read TGTGCCAGCAAACTAGCGGGGGGGCCGATCGGGGAGCTGTTTTTT. Its translation is CASKLAGGPIGELFF.

This clone has just one count. The rearrangement uses TRBV28 and TRBJ1-1; 7 bases are a match to TRBD1. The V and J ends lost 7 bases and 11 bases, in that order; junction bases with no gene match: 19. CDR3 length equals 15 residues. The germline V gene has CDR1 MDHEN and CDR2 SYDVKM. The CDR3 region is CASIAGGGGALFAFF. The DNA for the CDR3 is TGTGCCAGCATCGCAGGTGGAGGGGGCGCTTTGTTCGCTTTCTTT.

Turning to this clone: The DNA is left out, because the CDR3 cannot be placed on it with certainty; the CDR3 is given as TCRdb lists it. Here the CDR3 reads CASSFGSGRGYTF. This sequence joins TRBV28 and TRBJ1-2. Germline loops: CDR1 MDHEN, CDR2 SYDVKM. A total of 13 residues make up the CDR3, ends included.

This clone came up a few times. This sequence joins TRBV5-1 and TRBJ2-4; TRBD2 is a possible D gene (5 bases). Trimming removed 0 bases at V and 8 bases at J, with 6 bases between. The CDR3 runs 12 residues. Germline V gene data show CDR1 as SGHRS and CDR2 as YFSETQ. The CDR3 DNA is TGCGCCAGCAGCTTGGACGGGGACATTCAGTACTTC. Its translation: CASSLDGDIQYF.

The sample holds a few counts of this clone. V and J are TRBV6-6 and TRBJ2-7; no definite D call. Trimming stripped 6 bases from V and 1 base from J, with 10 bases between. The CDR3 covers 13 residues. Germline values: CDR1 MNHNY, CDR2 SVGAGI (reference sequence). The CDR3, as DNA: TGTGCCAGCAGGCTAAGAGAGTCCTACGAGCAGTACTTC. Its translation: CASRLRESYEQYF.

The chain recombines TRBV4-1 with TRBJ1-4, with a possible D match to TRBD1 (5 bases). The CDR3 runs 16 residues. Trimming removed 6 bases at V and 7 bases at J, with 21 bases between. Germline V gene sequence: CDR1 MGHRA, CDR2 YSYEKL. This CDR3 reads CASRSLPSGFGEKLFF. In nucleotides, the CDR3 is TGCGCCAGCAGATCGCTACCATCAGGGTTTGGTGAAAAACTGTTTTTT.